This section outlines one T cell receptor (beta chain) sequence together with its context. Those who participated ranged in age from 18 to 89 years and resided in 20 to 25 US areas. Membership in each cohort depended on participant-reported clinical history. Two consecutive negative NP/OP PCR tests, clearance, or resolved symptoms defined Cohort 3 recovery. The protocol was immunoSEQ multiplex PCR, while the TCRdb copy is restricted to in-frame clones and leaves out a portion. The table has a few hundred thousand clones, roughly 77% seen once. These data originate in a study of blood T cell repertoires in COVID-19. In germline, CDR1 is MNHEY, CDR2 SVGAGI. The V and J ends lost 6 bases and 6 bases respectively, with 11 bases between them. The CDR3 has 13 amino acids.

The chain is built from TRBV6-5 and TRBJ2-2; tentatively, D is TRBD2 (5 bases). The sample comprised PBMCs or T cells enriched from blood (not recorded which). This sequence was found in a man aged 35 to 55 who had recovered from COVID-19. The CDR3 spells CASRTRFAGELFF. CDR3 DNA sequence: TGTGCCAGCAGAACTAGGTTTGCCGGGGAGCTGTTTTTT.